A selection of T cell receptor beta chains follows, all from one sample in a study of CD8 T cells in Susac syndrome. TCRdb re-derived calls from the immunoSEQ multiplex PCR reads in MiXCR, one entry per CDR3 protein. The table shows 200,000 or so distinct CDR3 sequences, with roughly 96% occurring only once. The specimen was CD4+ T cells from PBMCs. These receptors all stem from a human donor with multiple sclerosis. CDR3s include the opening cysteine and the closing phenylalanine or tryptophan.

j_call	v_call	cdr3_aa
TRBJ2-7	TRBV7-9	CASSSDGRYEQYF
TRBJ1-5	TRBV5-6	CASSFGQGDQPQHF
TRBJ2-6	TRBV7-2	CASSSNFGANVLTF
TRBJ1-1	TRBV2	CASSELTEAFF
TRBJ2-7	TRBV30	CAWSRNTGTAYEQYF
TRBJ2-7	TRBV7-8	CASRQLQEQYF
TRBJ1-2	TRBV20-1	CSAPKQRGSYGYTF
TRBJ2-3	TRBV24-1	CATSDPSGSTDTQYF
TRBJ2-2	TRBV7-3	CASSSLPVTGGSGGELFF
TRBJ2-1	TRBV7-9	CASSLEGAYNEQFF
TRBJ2-7	TRBV30	CAWRLSSYEQYF
TRBJ1-2	TRBV27	CASSFTQDYGYTF
TRBJ1-1	TRBV7-6	CASSPGGLNTEAFF
TRBJ2-2	TRBV24-1	CATKDRSNTGELFF
TRBJ1-5	TRBV3-1	CASSQAGAPSQPQHF
TRBJ1-6	TRBV2	CASSESPGTLSPLHF
TRBJ1-2	TRBV5-4	CASSRTATYNYGYTF
TRBJ1-1	TRBV20-1	CSARDPIKDEAFF
TRBJ1-1	TRBV27	CASSSDRGANTEAFF
TRBJ2-4	TRBV1	CTSSQSRIAKNIQYF
TRBJ1-1	TRBV2	CASRGTQGATEAFF
TRBJ2-7	TRBV5-1	CASSLVPREQYF
TRBJ2-7	TRBV19	CASSPDRGTYEQYF
TRBJ1-1	TRBV20-1	CSASGSGGGRTEAFF
TRBJ1-3	TRBV6-5	CASSLLGRATGNTIYF
TRBJ2-1	TRBV20-1	CSASGTGGGYNEQFF
TRBJ1-5	TRBV5-6	CASSLGGDTLGGPQHF
TRBJ2-7	TRBV20-1	CSASPGPPLDLYEQYF
TRBJ2-7	TRBV5-1	CASSFRRGGADEQYF
TRBJ2-6	TRBV27	CASRIRGSGANVLTF
TRBJ2-1	TRBV5-1	CASSGLTAYNEQFF
TRBJ1-1	TRBV7-9	CASSLDPNTEAFF
TRBJ2-3	TRBV30	CAWSGGVYTQYF
TRBJ1-2	TRBV12-3/TRBV12-4	CASSPGHSARDYTF
TRBJ2-5	TRBV29-1	CSVDGAGNQETQYF
TRBJ1-2	TRBV7-8	CASSHRESYGGYTF
TRBJ1-4	TRBV20-1	CSAKRSEGYEKLFF
TRBJ1-1	TRBV3-1	CASSQERHNAFF
TRBJ2-5	TRBV20-1	CSARGRGLAGETQYF
TRBJ2-1	TRBV11-3	CASSLDLRTLGNNEQFF
TRBJ2-1	TRBV29-1	CSVERLLAGPQSSYNEQFF
TRBJ2-3	TRBV29-1	CSGRLGISTDTQYF
TRBJ2-1	TRBV11-3	CASSFGLFSYNEQFF
TRBJ2-5	TRBV5-4	CASSLVAVQETQYF
TRBJ1-5	TRBV4-1	CASSQYAYLNQPQHF
TRBJ1-1	TRBV19	CASSIGTGTEAFF
TRBJ2-7	TRBV5-4	CASSSPPGPPYF
TRBJ2-7	TRBV7-6	CASSHQRGLAGEAASHEQYF
TRBJ2-2	TRBV29-1	CSALGQDDTVRYGELFF
TRBJ2-7	TRBV5-4	CASSLRRDRHSYEQYF